This TCR beta chain derives from a study of shared clonotypes between healthy human individuals. Study details: A few men and a couple of women, aged 18 to 49, were donors.

The V segment lost 5 bases and the J segment 8 bases; nucleotides outside the gene matches: 6. CDR3 length: 14 amino acids. Germline values: CDR1 SSHAT, CDR2 FNYEAQ (reference sequence). Donors were healthy HIV-negative adults without recent acute infections or vaccinations. Here immunoSEQ multiplex PCR was the method, and the copy in TCRdb shows in-frame clones only, minus some. Among a few million clones, just over 90% were seen once, and the ten largest hold 0.35% to 0.45%. The sequence derives from a man younger than 30 in good health. Some clones in this sample may be carry-over from other donors' samples. The chain carries TRBV7-7 and TRBJ2-1, with 10 bases aligning to TRBD1. Sequenced input: naive CD4+ T cells from PBMCs. Subset of the sample: CD45RA+ positively selected. The CDR3: CASSGTGVLDEQFF. CDR3 in DNA: TGTGCCAGCAGCGGGACAGGGGTCCTCGATGAGCAGTTCTTC.